These 17 T cell receptor beta chains were all obtained from the same sample, sequenced in a study of shared clonotypes between healthy human individuals. Positively selected for CCR7, the CD45RO-negative cells used as naive CD8 cells excluded terminally differentiated effector memory CD45RA+ cells. The data were produced by immunoSEQ multiplex PCR, yet TCRdb's version contains in-frame clones alone and is incomplete. The repertoire holds over 2 million clones, with about 95% as singletons. The source material was naive CD8+ T cells sorted from blood. The receptors shown here come from a man younger than 35 in good health.

The chain employs TRBV7-8 and TRBJ2-3; no clear D gene. Trimming cost V 1 base and J 8 bases, with 4 bases left between them. Germline V gives CDR1 SGHVS, CDR2 FQNEAQ. The CDR3 sequence is 11 residues long. The CDR3 bases are TGTGCCAGCAGCTTAGGGCTTACGCAGTATTTT. Its protein product is CASSLGLTQYF.

J is TRBJ2-7 and V is TRBV10-2; TRBD1 is a possible D gene (6 bases). Trimming shortened V by 0 bases and J by 2 bases, and 8 bases separated the two germline ends. Germline V gene lookup returns CDR1 WSHSY and CDR2 SAAADI. The length of the CDR3 is 14 residues. CDR3 coding DNA: TGCGCCAGCAGTGAGTCGAGACAGGCCTACGAGCAGTACTTC. Translation gives CASSESRQAYEQYF.

The chain recombines TRBV28 with TRBJ2-7; a weak D match, TRBD2 (6 bases). The CDR3 contains 15 residues. CDR1 is MDHEN, CDR2 SYDVKM, per germline. The V and J ends lost 3 bases and 2 bases respectively, with 14 bases between them. As DNA, the CDR3 is TGTGCCAGCAGTTTGGGGGGACTTCCCCCCTACGAGCAGTACTTC. Protein sequence: CASSLGGLPPYEQYF.

The chain links TRBV11-3 to TRBJ1-5; 12 bases agree with TRBD1. The germline V gene encodes CDR1 SGHNT and CDR2 YENEEA. This CDR3 is built from 19 residues. Germline trimming cut 0 bases from V and 0 bases from J; bases unmatched to any gene: 6. The CDR3 here is CASSLDGTGGRYSNQPQHF. CDR3 DNA: TGTGCCAGCAGCTTAGATGGGACAGGGGGCCGCTATAGCAATCAGCCCCAGCATTTT.

The V call is TRBV5-6, the J call TRBJ1-1; TRBD1 agrees at 8 bases. The CDR3 extends over 15 amino acids. CDR1 and CDR2 (germline): SGHDT, YYEEEE. J gave up 4 bases and V 3 bases, and 8 bases lay outside the gene matches. This chain's CDR3 is CASSWMTGVVTEAFF. CDR3 sequence (DNA): TGTGCCAGCAGCTGGATGACAGGGGTGGTCACTGAAGCTTTCTTT.

V gene TRBV4-1 combines with J gene TRBJ1-1; no clear D gene. V was pared by 2 bases and J by 1 base, with 20 bases between. Germline assignment: CDR1 MGHRA and CDR2 YSYEKL. The CDR3 has 18 amino acids. CDR3 in amino acids: CASSQNPSMVGANTEAFF. Here the CDR3 DNA reads TGCGCCAGCAGCCAAAATCCCTCAATGGTGGGAGCGAACACTGAAGCTTTCTTT.

This clone is a singleton in its sample. In DNA, the CDR3 is TGTGCCAGCAGCAGGACAACTGGCTACGAGCAGTACTTC. It is translated as CASSRTTGYEQYF. The chain is built from TRBV6-1 and TRBJ2-7, with D perhaps TRBD1 (5 bases). The CDR3 is made up of 13 amino acids. V was clipped by 6 bases and J by 3 bases, with 12 bases between them. In germline, CDR1 is MNHNS, CDR2 SASEGT.

The CDR3 reads CASSPIPRSAGNSPLHF. CDR3 nucleotide sequence: TGTGCCAGCAGTCCGATCCCGAGGTCAGCCGGAAATTCACCCCTCCACTTT. This chain links TRBV28 with TRBJ1-6; no definite D call. This CDR3 is built from 17 residues. The germline V and J ends were trimmed by 5 bases and 7 bases, with 21 bases remaining between them. The germline V gene has CDR1 MDHEN and CDR2 SYDVKM.

The rearrangement joins TRBV6-5 to TRBJ2-7; 12 bases fit TRBD2. Germline trimming cut 7 bases from V and 3 bases from J; bases unmatched to any gene: 7. Germline V gene lookup returns CDR1 MNHEY and CDR2 SVGAGI. This CDR3 contains 15 residues. The CDR3 coding sequence is TGTGCCAGCACCGTACTAGCGGGGGGCCGCTACGAGCAGTACTTC. Protein product: CASTVLAGGRYEQYF.

The rearrangement joins TRBV27 to TRBJ2-1; possible D gene TRBD1, 6 bases. The V end lost 6 bases, the J end lost 4 bases, and 16 bases lay between the germline ends. Germline V gives CDR1 MNHEY, CDR2 SMNVEV (reference sequence). The CDR3 extends over 15 amino acids. CDR3 sequence reads: CASSRLGGAYNEQFF. The CDR3 coding sequence is TGTGCCAGCAGCCGCCTTGGGGGCGCATACAATGAGCAGTTCTTC.

Remarks on this clone: A read error may account for a junction end that differs from germline. The V call is TRBV19, the J call TRBJ2-3, with 7 bases identical to TRBD1. CDR3 length: 14 residues. Germline lookup yields CDR1 LNHDA and CDR2 SQIVND (reference sequence). CDR3 nucleotides: TGTGCCAGTAGTATCCGAGGGGGCACGGATACGCAGTATTTT. The encoded protein is CASSIRGGTDTQYF.

In regard to this clone: Other nucleotide sequences in the sample specify the same CDR3. The V call is TRBV28, the J call TRBJ2-7; either TRBD1 or TRBD2 may fit D (5 bases each). The ends were cut back, 2 bases at V and 4 bases at J, with 12 bases in the middle. Germline CDR1 MDHEN, CDR2 SYDVKM. The CDR3 contains 14 residues. The chain's CDR3 is CASSLLGGGYEQYF. The CDR3 nucleotides are TGTGCCAGCAGTTTACTTGGGGGTGGGTACGAGCAGTACTTC.

CDR3 protein: CASSYTRLAGAYEQYF. DNA for the CDR3: TGTGCCAGCAGTTACACGAGACTAGCGGGCGCCTACGAGCAGTACTTC. The V gene is TRBV6-6, the J gene TRBJ2-7; 10 positions match TRBD2. The V segment lost 2 bases and the J segment 2 bases; nucleotides outside the gene matches: 6. Germline V gives CDR1 MNHNY, CDR2 SVGAGI (reference sequence). CDR3 size: 16 residues.

This sequence joins TRBV10-2 and TRBJ2-3; possibly TRBD1 for D (6 bases). CDR3 length: 14 residues. Germline V gene data show CDR1 as WSHSY and CDR2 as SAAADI. V was shortened by 2 bases and J by 4 bases, with 10 bases between the two germline ends. CDR3 DNA sequence: TGCGCCAGCAGTGAGACAGGGCGGGCAGATACGCAGTATTTT. Residues: CASSETGRADTQYF.

The chain recombines TRBV7-9 with TRBJ1-4; 7 bases are a match to TRBD1. Germline CDR1 reads SEHNR; CDR2 reads FQNEAQ (reference sequence). V dropped 7 bases and J dropped 5; count of bases not matched to a gene: 10. This CDR3 region has 15 residues. As DNA, the CDR3 is TGTGCCAGCAACCGCGCCGGGACAGAAAATGAAAAACTGTTTTTT. This gives the protein CASNRAGTENEKLFF.

The chain joins TRBV7-2 to TRBJ2-7; TRBD2 agrees at 8 bases. This CDR3 is built from 15 residues. Per germline, CDR1 SGHTA and CDR2 FQGNSA. V lost 4 bases, J lost 4 bases, and 9 bases stayed unmatched. CDR3 sequence (DNA): TGTGCCAGCAGCTCAGCCACTAGCGGAAGTTACGAGCAGTACTTC. This encodes CASSSATSGSYEQYF.

This chain connects TRBV7-8 to TRBJ1-5; TRBD1 aligns across 7 bases. CDR3 size: 16 residues. Germline V gene data show CDR1 as SGHVS and CDR2 as FQNEAQ. Trimming took 1 base from V and 3 from J; bases not matched to a gene: 6. The chain's CDR3 is CASSLVEGAPNQPQHF. The CDR3 DNA reads TGTGCCAGCAGCTTAGTCGAGGGGGCCCCCAATCAGCCCCAGCATTTT.